These T cell receptor beta chains were read from a single sample in a study of T-cell memory formation after mild COVID-19. In TCRdb, the 5' RACE reads were re-called with MiXCR into one record per CDR3 protein. The sample carries 470,000 or so distinct CDR3 sequences, about 19% recorded once. Source material: PBMCs or a T cell subset sorted from them (not recorded which). Receptors were obtained from an adult woman who had mild COVID-19 (a few samples of this study predate the infection). Cell type and time point are not known. Each CDR3 is given with its conserved first and last residue. The D gene is left open where the match is weak. Clone size is stated in some rows and not others, as once, few, many or a class when expanded.

>few|TRBJ2-7|.|TRBV7-9
CASSRYGSTYEQYF
TGTGCCAGCAGCCGGTATGGGTCTACCTACGAGCAGTACTTC
>few|TRBJ1-3|.|TRBV28
CASSTRTGSSGNTIYF
TGTGCCAGCAGCACTCGGACGGGGAGCTCTGGAAACACCATATATTTT
>.|TRBJ1-4|.|TRBV20-1
CSANSSPAEEKLFF
TGCAGTGCTAACTCCTCACCAGCGGAAGAAAAACTGTTTTTT
>few|TRBJ2-7|.|TRBV20-1
CSARSGLAYEQYF
TGCAGTGCACGGTCGGGACTGGCCTACGAGCAGTACTTC
>.|TRBJ1-2|.|TRBV20-1
CSARGLTNYGYTF
TGCAGTGCTAGAGGACTCACGAACTATGGCTACACCTTC
>few|TRBJ1-5|.|TRBV10-3
CAISPAEDQPQHF
TGTGCCATCAGCCCGGCAGAAGATCAGCCCCAGCATTTT
>few|TRBJ2-7|TRBD2|TRBV7-9
CASSRLAGGSYEQYF
TGTGCCAGCAGTCGACTAGCGGGGGGCTCCTACGAGCAGTACTTC
>.|TRBJ1-2|TRBD1|TRBV3-1
CASSQGTGGLGYTF
TGTGCCAGCAGCCAAGGGACAGGGGGTCTTGGCTACACCTTC
>.|TRBJ2-7|.|TRBV9
CASSVDRDEQYF
TGTGCCAGCAGCGTAGATAGGGACGAGCAGTACTTC
>few|TRBJ2-5|TRBD2|TRBV12-3/TRBV12-4
CASSTSGGQETQYF
TGTGCCAGCAGTACTAGCGGAGGACAAGAGACCCAGTACTTC
>medium-sized|TRBJ2-1|.|TRBV2
CASSEHAPEFF
TGTGCCAGCAGTGAACATGCCCCGGAGTTCTTC
>few|TRBJ2-1|.|TRBV19
CASSTTGNEQFF
TGTGCCAGTAGTACTACAGGGAATGAGCAGTTCTTC
>few|TRBJ2-7|.|TRBV29-1
CSVRQSEYEQYF
TGCAGCGTTAGACAGTCGGAATACGAGCAGTACTTC
>few|TRBJ2-1|TRBD1|TRBV7-3
CASSLNGTGASSSYNEQFF
TGTGCCAGCAGCTTAAACGGGACAGGGGCGAGTAGCTCCTACAATGAGCAGTTCTTC
>few|TRBJ1-2|.|TRBV10-3
CATTPGTREPYGYTF
TGTGCCACCACACCCGGGACACGAGAACCCTATGGCTACACCTTC
>few|TRBJ2-4|TRBD2|TRBV6-5
CASSSTSGAAKNIQYF
TGTGCCAGCAGTTCGACTAGCGGGGCGGCCAAAAACATTCAGTACTTC
>many|TRBJ2-3|TRBD2|TRBV4-3
CASRKELAGILGDTQYF
TGCGCCAGCAGAAAGGAACTAGCGGGAATCCTCGGGGATACGCAGTATTTT
>.|TRBJ1-2|TRBD1|TRBV2
CASYRGEYEINYGYTF
TGTGCCAGCTACAGGGGCGAATATGAGATTAACTATGGCTACACCTTC
>few|TRBJ2-1|.|TRBV12-3/TRBV12-4
CASSFSGSNNEQFF
TGTGCCAGCAGTTTTTCTGGCTCGAACAATGAGCAGTTCTTC
>few|TRBJ2-1|TRBD2|TRBV7-3
CASSLLAGPREQFF
TGTGCCAGCAGCTTACTAGCGGGACCCCGCGAGCAGTTCTTC
>.|TRBJ2-1|.|TRBV21-1
CARNRGVYNEQFF
TGTGCCAGAAACAGGGGGGTCTACAATGAGCAGTTCTTC
>.|TRBJ1-1|.|TRBV4-2
CASSQDTDRMNTEAFF
TGTGCCAGCAGCCAAGACACCGACAGAATGAACACTGAAGCTTTCTTT
>few|TRBJ2-4|TRBD2|TRBV25-1
CASSDSGRLNIQYF
TGTGCCAGCAGTGATAGCGGGAGGTTAAACATTCAGTACTTC
>few|TRBJ2-1|.|TRBV7-9
CASSFVTGPESYNEQFF
TGTGCCAGCAGCTTTGTGACCGGGCCCGAGTCTTACAATGAGCAGTTCTTC
>.|TRBJ2-1|.|TRBV5-1
CASSLGGTTNNEQFF
TGCGCCAGCAGCTTGGGAGGGACGACTAACAATGAGCAGTTCTTC
>few|TRBJ1-1|TRBD1|TRBV24-1
CATSEHRDRPRFF
TGTGCCACCAGTGAACACCGGGACAGGCCTCGTTTCTTT
>.|TRBJ1-2|.|TRBV14
CASSQGLLMGYTF
TGTGCCAGCAGCCAAGGTTTACTGATGGGCTACACCTTC
>few|TRBJ2-7|.|TRBV11-2
CASSPGALYEQYF
TGTGCCAGCAGCCCGGGGGCCCTATACGAGCAGTACTTC
>few|TRBJ2-7|TRBD2|TRBV6-2/TRBV6-3
CASSYLPGTMYEQYF
TGTGCCAGCAGTTATCTCCCCGGGACTATGTACGAGCAGTACTTC